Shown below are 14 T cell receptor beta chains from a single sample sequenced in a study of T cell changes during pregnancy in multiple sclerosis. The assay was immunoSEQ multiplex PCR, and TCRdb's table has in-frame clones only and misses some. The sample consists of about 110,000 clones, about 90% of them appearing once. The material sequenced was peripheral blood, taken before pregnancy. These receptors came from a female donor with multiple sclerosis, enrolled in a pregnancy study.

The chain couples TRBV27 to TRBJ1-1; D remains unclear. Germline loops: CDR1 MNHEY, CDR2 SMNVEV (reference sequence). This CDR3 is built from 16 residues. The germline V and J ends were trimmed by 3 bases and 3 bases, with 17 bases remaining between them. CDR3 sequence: CASSLESYGGDTEAFF. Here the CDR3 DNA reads TGTGCCAGCAGTTTGGAATCCTACGGCGGGGACACTGAAGCTTTCTTT.

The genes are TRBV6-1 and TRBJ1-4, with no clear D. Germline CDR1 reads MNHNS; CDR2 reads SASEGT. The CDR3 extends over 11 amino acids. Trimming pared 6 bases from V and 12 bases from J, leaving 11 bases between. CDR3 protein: CASSPGSQLFF. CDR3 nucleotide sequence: TGTGCCAGCAGCCCGGGGAGTCAACTGTTTTTT.

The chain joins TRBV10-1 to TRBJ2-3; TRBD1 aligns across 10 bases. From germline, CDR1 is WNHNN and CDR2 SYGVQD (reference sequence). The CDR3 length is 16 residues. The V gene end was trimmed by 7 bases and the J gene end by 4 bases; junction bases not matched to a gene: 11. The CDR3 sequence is CASTQHGQGVSDTQYF. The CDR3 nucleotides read TGCGCCAGCACCCAACATGGACAGGGGGTTTCAGATACGCAGTATTTT.

CDR3 sequence reads: CATSRDSGAYGYTF. Written as DNA, the CDR3 is TGTGCCACCAGCAGAGACTCAGGGGCCTATGGCTACACCTTC. This sequence joins TRBV15 and TRBJ1-2; tentatively, D is TRBD1 (6 bases). The length of the CDR3 is 14 residues. Germline CDR1 reads LNHNV; CDR2 reads YYDKDF (reference sequence). Trimming stripped 0 bases from V and 4 bases from J, with 9 bases between.

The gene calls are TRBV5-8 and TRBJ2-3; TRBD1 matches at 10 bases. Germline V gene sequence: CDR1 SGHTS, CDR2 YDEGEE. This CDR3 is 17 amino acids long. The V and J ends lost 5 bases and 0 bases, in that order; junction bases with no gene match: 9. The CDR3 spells CASRQDGGQGSTDTQYF. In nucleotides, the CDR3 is TGTGCCAGCAGACAAGATGGGGGACAGGGGAGCACAGATACGCAGTATTTT. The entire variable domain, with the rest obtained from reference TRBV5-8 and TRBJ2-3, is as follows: EAGVTQSPTHLIKTRGQQATLRCSPISGHTSVYWYQQALGLGLQFLLWYDEGEERNRGNFPPRFSGRQFPNYSSELNVNALELEDSALYLCASRQDGGQGSTDTQYFGPGTRLTVL.

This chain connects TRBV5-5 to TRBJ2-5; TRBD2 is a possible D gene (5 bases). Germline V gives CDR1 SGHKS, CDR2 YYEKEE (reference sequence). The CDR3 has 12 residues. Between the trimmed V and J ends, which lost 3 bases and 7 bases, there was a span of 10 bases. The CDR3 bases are TGTGCCAGCAGCTCCCATGAGGGGACCCAGTACTTC. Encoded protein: CASSSHEGTQYF.

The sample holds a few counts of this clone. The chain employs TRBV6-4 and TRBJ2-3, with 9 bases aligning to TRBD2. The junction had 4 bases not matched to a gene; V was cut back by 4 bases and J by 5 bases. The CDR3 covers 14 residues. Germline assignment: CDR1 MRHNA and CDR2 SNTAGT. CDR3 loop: CASSVAGDGDTQYF. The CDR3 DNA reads TGTGCCAGCAGTGTAGCGGGAGATGGAGATACGCAGTATTTT.

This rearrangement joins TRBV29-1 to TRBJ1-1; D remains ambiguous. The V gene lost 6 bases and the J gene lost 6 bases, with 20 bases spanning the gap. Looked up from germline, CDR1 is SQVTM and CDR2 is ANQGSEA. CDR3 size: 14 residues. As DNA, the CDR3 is TGCAGCGTGATACACCGAGACAAAAATGCTGAAGCTTTCTTT. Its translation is CSVIHRDKNAEAFF.

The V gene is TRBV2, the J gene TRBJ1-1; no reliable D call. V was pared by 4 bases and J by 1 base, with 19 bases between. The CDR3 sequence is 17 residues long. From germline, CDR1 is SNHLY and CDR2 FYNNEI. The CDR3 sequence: CASSVRGPGSGNTEAFF. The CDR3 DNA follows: TGTGCCAGCAGTGTTCGAGGGCCGGGTTCGGGGAACACTGAAGCTTTCTTT.

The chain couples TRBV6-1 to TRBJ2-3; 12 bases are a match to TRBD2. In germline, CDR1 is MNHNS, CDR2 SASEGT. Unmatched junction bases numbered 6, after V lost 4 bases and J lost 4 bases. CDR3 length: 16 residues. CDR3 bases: TGTGCCAGCAGTGCCACTAGCGGGGGGTTCGCAGATACGCAGTATTTT. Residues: CASSATSGGFADTQYF.

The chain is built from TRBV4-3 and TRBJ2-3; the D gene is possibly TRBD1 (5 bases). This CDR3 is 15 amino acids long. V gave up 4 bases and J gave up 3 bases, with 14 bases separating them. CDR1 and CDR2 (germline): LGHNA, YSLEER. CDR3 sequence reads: CASSLAQGSTDTQYF. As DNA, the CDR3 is TGCGCCAGCAGCCTAGCCCAGGGTTCAACAGATACGCAGTATTTT.

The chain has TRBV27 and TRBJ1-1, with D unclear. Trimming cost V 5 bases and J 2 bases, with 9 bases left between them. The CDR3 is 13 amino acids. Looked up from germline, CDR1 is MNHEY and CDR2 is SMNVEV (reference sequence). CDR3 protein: CASSGRFNTEAFF. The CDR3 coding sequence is TGTGCCAGCAGTGGCAGATTTAACACTGAAGCTTTCTTT.

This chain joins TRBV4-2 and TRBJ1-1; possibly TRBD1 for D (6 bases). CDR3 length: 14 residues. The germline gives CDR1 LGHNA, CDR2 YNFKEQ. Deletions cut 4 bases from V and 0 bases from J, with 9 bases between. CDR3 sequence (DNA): TGTGCCAGCAGCCTACAGGGCATGAACACTGAAGCTTTCTTT. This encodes CASSLQGMNTEAFF.

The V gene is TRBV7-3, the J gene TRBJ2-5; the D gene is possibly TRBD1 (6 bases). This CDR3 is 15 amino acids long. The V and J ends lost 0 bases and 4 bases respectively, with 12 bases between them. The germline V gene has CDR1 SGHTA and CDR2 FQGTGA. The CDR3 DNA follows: TGTGCCAGCAGCTTAACGCAGGGGAAAGGAGAGACCCAGTACTTC. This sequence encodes CASSLTQGKGETQYF.